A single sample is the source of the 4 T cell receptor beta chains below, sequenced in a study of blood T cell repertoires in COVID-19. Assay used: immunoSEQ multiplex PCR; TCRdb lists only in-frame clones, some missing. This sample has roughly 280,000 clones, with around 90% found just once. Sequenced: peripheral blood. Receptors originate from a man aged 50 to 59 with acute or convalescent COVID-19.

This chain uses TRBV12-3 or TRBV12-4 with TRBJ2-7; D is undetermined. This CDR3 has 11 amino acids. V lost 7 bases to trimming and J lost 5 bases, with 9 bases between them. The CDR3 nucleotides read TGTGCCAGCAATACGGGTGACGAGCAGTACTTC. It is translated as CASNTGDEQYF.

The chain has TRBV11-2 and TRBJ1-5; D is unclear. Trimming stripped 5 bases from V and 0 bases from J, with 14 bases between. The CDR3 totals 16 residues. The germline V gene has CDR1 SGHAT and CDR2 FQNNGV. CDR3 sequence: CASSTGSGNSNQPQHF. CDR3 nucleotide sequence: TGTGCCAGCAGCACTGGAAGCGGAAATAGCAATCAGCCCCAGCATTTT.

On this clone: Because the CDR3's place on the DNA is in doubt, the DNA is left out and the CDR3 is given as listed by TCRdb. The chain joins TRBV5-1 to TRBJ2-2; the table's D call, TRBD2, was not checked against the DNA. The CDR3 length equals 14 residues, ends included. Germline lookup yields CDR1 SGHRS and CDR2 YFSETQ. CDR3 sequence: CASSRDFGAGELFF.

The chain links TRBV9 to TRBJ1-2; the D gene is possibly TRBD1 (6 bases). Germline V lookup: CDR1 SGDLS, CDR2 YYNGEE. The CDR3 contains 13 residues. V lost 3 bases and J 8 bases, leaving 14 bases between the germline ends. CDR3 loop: CASSAPQGWGYTF. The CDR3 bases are TGTGCCAGCAGCGCCCCACAGGGATGGGGCTACACCTTC.